A selection of T cell receptor beta chains follows, all from one sample in a study of OX40 agonist ivuxolimab in advanced cancers. TCRdb's copy holds only in-frame clones and misses some; the assay was immunoSEQ multiplex PCR. The repertoire holds about 60,000 clones, approximately 86% seen once, with 2.8% in the top ten. The material sequenced was CD4+ or CD8+ T cells sorted from blood, taken in a trial of the OX40 agonist ivuxolimab. Receptors were obtained from an adult with an advanced solid tumor such as melanoma, head and neck, liver or kidney cancer. Both conserved end residues are part of each CDR3. A D gene is named only where the DNA matches it firmly.

V: TRBV5-6; D: NA; J: TRBJ1-2; CDR3: CASSFSQGNYGYTF; DNA: TGTGCCAGCAGCTTCTCCCAGGGGAATTATGGCTACACCTTC
V: TRBV7-2; D: NA; J: TRBJ1-2; CDR3: CASSLPGMVGYTF; DNA: TGTGCCAGCAGCTTACCGGGGATGGTTGGCTACACCTTC
V: TRBV11-2; D: TRBD2; J: TRBJ2-7; CDR3: CASRLSGRGSYEQYF; DNA: TGTGCCAGCAGACTCAGCGGGAGGGGTTCCTACGAGCAGTACTTC
V: TRBV5-1; D: TRBD1; J: TRBJ2-7; CDR3: CASSSPGQSSYEQYF; DNA: TGCGCCAGCAGCTCTCCGGGACAGAGCTCCTACGAGCAGTACTTC
V: TRBV4-1; D: NA; J: TRBJ1-2; CDR3: CASSQVGGNYGYTF; DNA: TGCGCCAGCAGCCAAGTGGGCGGAAACTATGGCTACACCTTC
V: TRBV6-5; D: NA; J: TRBJ2-7; CDR3: CASSYSGRYEQYF; DNA: TGTGCCAGCAGTTACTCGGGACGGTACGAGCAGTACTTC
V: TRBV30; D: NA; J: TRBJ1-5; CDR3: CAWSAGGQPQHF; DNA: TGTGCCTGGAGTGCGGGGGGCCAGCCCCAGCATTTT
V: TRBV14; D: NA; J: TRBJ2-1; CDR3: CASSQGPRNEQFF; DNA: TGTGCCAGCAGCCAGGGCCCTCGTAATGAGCAGTTCTTC
V: TRBV25-1; D: NA; J: TRBJ2-2; CDR3: CASSDHTGGAGELFF; DNA: TGTGCCAGCAGTGATCATACAGGGGGGGCCGGGGAGCTGTTTTTT
V: TRBV2; D: NA; J: TRBJ1-2; CDR3: CASSEGRGRYGYTF; DNA: TGTGCCAGCAGTGAAGGGCGGGGGAGGTATGGCTACACCTTC
V: TRBV19; D: NA; J: TRBJ1-1; CDR3: CASSEGLNTEAFF; DNA: TGTGCCAGTAGCGAGGGGCTTAACACTGAAGCTTTCTTT
V: TRBV18; D: TRBD1; J: TRBJ2-7; CDR3: CASSQSQTGGEQYF; DNA: TGTGCCAGCTCACAGAGCCAAACAGGGGGCGAGCAGTACTTC
V: TRBV10-3; D: NA; J: TRBJ1-4; CDR3: CAISEYGSTEKLFF; DNA: TGTGCCATCAGTGAGTACGGGTCGACTGAAAAACTGTTTTTT
V: TRBV9; D: NA; J: TRBJ1-2; CDR3: CASSVAVYGYTF; DNA: TGTGCCAGCAGCGTAGCTGTGTATGGCTACACCTTC
V: TRBV5-5; D: TRBD2; J: TRBJ2-3; CDR3: CASSPVTGGPDTQYF; DNA: TGTGCCAGCAGCCCAGTAACGGGAGGCCCAGATACGCAGTATTTT
V: TRBV7-2; D: NA; J: TRBJ2-7; CDR3: CASSFGLRGGIGRTEQYF; DNA: TGTGCCAGCAGCTTTGGTCTTAGGGGAGGTATTGGACGAACCGAGCAGTACTTC
V: TRBV5-5; D: NA; J: TRBJ1-1; CDR3: CASKLVVIMNTEAFF; DNA: TGTGCCAGCAAATTGGTAGTCATCATGAACACTGAAGCTTTCTTT
V: TRBV4-1; D: TRBD1; J: TRBJ1-4; CDR3: CASSHPQGATNEKLFF; DNA: TGCGCCAGCAGCCATCCCCAGGGGGCAACTAATGAAAAACTGTTTTTT
V: TRBV4-3; D: NA; J: TRBJ2-1; CDR3: CASSQGLAFLDEQFF; DNA: TGCGCCAGCAGCCAAGGACTGGCTTTTTTGGATGAGCAGTTCTTC
V: TRBV1; D: NA; J: TRBJ2-2; CDR3: CTSRTSAGELFF; DNA: TGCACCAGCAGGACTAGCGCCGGGGAGCTGTTTTTT